The sequence of this TCR beta chain was determined in a study of radiotherapy plus CTLA-4 blockade in lung cancer. Regarding the study as a whole: Clones of tumor-derived TCRs expanded in blood after radiotherapy plus ipilimumab.

Profiling relied on immunoSEQ multiplex PCR, and the TCRdb table lists in-frame clones only, not all of them. The table shows some 77,000 clones, with about 90% occurring only once. Per germline, CDR1 LGHNA and CDR2 YSLEER. Trimming pared 1 base from V and 10 bases from J, leaving 17 bases between. The CDR3 has 15 residues. Points on this clone: Antigen: not known.

The source is a human donor with non-small cell lung cancer who had a partial response to radiotherapy plus ipilimumab. V gene TRBV4-3 combines with J gene TRBJ2-1, with D uncertain. The sequencing here drew on peripheral blood, taken from a patient treated with radiotherapy plus ipilimumab. DNA for the CDR3: TGCGCCAGCAGCCAAGTTATTGAGACTTCCGTCGAGCAGTTCTTC. Residues: CASSQVIETSVEQFF.